These 10 T cell receptor beta chains came from one sample sequenced in a study of beta chain features in type 1 diabetes. What was sequenced were expressed TCRB transcripts, since all of the isolated RNA had been reverse transcribed. Assay used: immunoSEQ multiplex PCR; TCRdb lists only in-frame clones, some missing. The table has hundreds of thousands of clones, 25% to 35% seen once. The sample comprised naive CD4+ T cells from blood. The receptors stem from a man between 18 and 35 years old in good health.

This sequence joins TRBV7-2 and TRBJ2-5; D not certain. This CDR3 has 14 residues. V was shortened by 0 bases and J by 3 bases, with 8 bases between the two germline ends. The germline gives CDR1 SGHTA, CDR2 FQGNSA. The DNA for the CDR3 is TGTGCCAGCAGCTTAGCTCACACGAAAGAGACCCAGTACTTC. Amino acids: CASSLAHTKETQYF.

The chain is built from TRBV14 and TRBJ2-7, with D tentatively TRBD1 (6 bases). Germline CDR1 is SGHDN and CDR2 is FVKESK. The CDR3 is made up of 16 amino acids. The V end was cut by 3 bases, the J end by 0 bases, with 15 bases between. The CDR3 spells CASSQPGQKSSYEQYF. The CDR3 DNA is TGTGCCAGCAGCCAGCCCGGACAGAAGAGCTCCTACGAGCAGTACTTC. The variable domain in full, completed from reference TRBV14 and TRBJ2-7, reads EAGVTQFPSHSVIEKGQTVTLRCDPISGHDNLYWYRRVMGKEIKFLLHFVKESKQDESGMPNNRFLAERTGGTYSTLKVQPAELEDSGVYFCASSQPGQKSSYEQYFGPGTRLTVT.

The rearrangement uses TRBV11-2 and TRBJ1-1; 7 bases match TRBD1. From germline, CDR1 is SGHAT and CDR2 FQNNGV. Trimming cost V 5 bases and J 2 bases; bases outside gene matches: 11. The CDR3 runs to 16 residues. CDR3 amino acids: CASSPRGFGTNTEAFF. DNA for the CDR3: TGTGCCAGCAGCCCCAGGGGGTTCGGGACTAACACTGAAGCTTTCTTT.

J is TRBJ1-2 and V is TRBV9; D possibly corresponds to TRBD1 (5 bases). The germline CDR1 and CDR2 sequences are SGDLS and YYNGEE. The CDR3 sequence is 15 residues long. V was trimmed by 0 bases and J by 0 bases, leaving 9 bases between them. The CDR3 here is CASSVGQGTNYGYTF. As DNA, the CDR3 is TGTGCCAGCAGCGTAGGGCAGGGAACTAACTATGGCTACACCTTC.

The chain carries TRBV9 and TRBJ1-2; TRBD1 agrees at 9 bases. CDR3 length equals 15 residues. V gave up 3 bases and J gave up 3 bases; unmatched junction bases: 6. The germline V gene has CDR1 SGDLS and CDR2 YYNGEE. CDR3 in DNA: TGTGCCAGCAGCGCTTGGACAGGGGCGGACTATGGCTACACCTTC. Translated, it gives CASSAWTGADYGYTF.

This clone has only a few counts. This sequence joins TRBV30 and TRBJ1-6, with 7 bases matching TRBD1. The CDR3 length is 12 residues. Unmatched junction bases numbered 4, after V lost 0 bases and J lost 14 bases. CDR1 is GTSNPN, CDR2 SVGIG, per germline (reference sequence). The CDR3 reads CAWSVQGPTLHF. The CDR3 DNA follows: TGTGCCTGGAGTGTACAGGGGCCAACCCTCCACTTT.

In this sample, this clone turned up a few times. Other DNA sequences in the same sample also yield this CDR3. V gene TRBV30 combines with J gene TRBJ2-5, with D maybe TRBD1 (5 bases). Deletions cut 1 base from V and 4 bases from J, with 7 bases between. The CDR3 runs 12 residues. Germline-derived CDR1 and CDR2 are GTSNPN and SVGIG (reference sequence). The CDR3 loop reads CAWSAGRETQYF. CDR3 bases: TGTGCCTGGAGTGCAGGGCGAGAGACCCAGTACTTC.

A word on this clone: Other DNA sequences from this sample encode an identical CDR3 as well. The CDR3 sequence is CASSLYDTQYF. The DNA for the CDR3 is TGCGCCAGCAGCTTATACGATACGCAGTATTTT. The V and J genes are TRBV5-1 and TRBJ2-3, with D hard to call. Germline V gene lookup returns CDR1 SGHRS and CDR2 YFSETQ. The CDR3 has 11 residues. Trimming removed 2 bases at V and 6 bases at J, with 4 bases between. The entire variable domain, with the rest obtained from reference TRBV5-1 and TRBJ2-3, is as follows: KAGVTQTPRYLIKTRGQQVTLSCSPISGHRSVSWYQQTPGQGLQFLFEYFSETQRNKGNFPGRFSGRQFSNSRSEMNVSTLELGDSALYLCASSLYDTQYFGPGTRLTVL.

J is TRBJ1-3 and V is TRBV30; D gene unclear. V was shortened by 0 bases and J by 4 bases, with 10 bases between the two germline ends. Germline V lookup: CDR1 GTSNPN, CDR2 SVGIG (reference sequence). The CDR3 contains 14 residues. The CDR3 spells CAWSVGIAGNTIYF. Written as DNA, the CDR3 is TGTGCCTGGAGTGTCGGGATCGCGGGAAACACCATATATTTT.

The genes are TRBV2 and TRBJ2-7; D might be TRBD1 or TRBD2, each matching 5 bases. CDR3 length: 16 residues. V dropped 1 base and J dropped 3 bases, with 16 bases sitting between them. Germline CDR1 reads SNHLY; CDR2 reads FYNNEI. The CDR3 reads CASSEGPGPAGYEQYF. CDR3 DNA: TGTGCCAGCAGTGAAGGGCCGGGACCCGCGGGCTACGAGCAGTACTTC.